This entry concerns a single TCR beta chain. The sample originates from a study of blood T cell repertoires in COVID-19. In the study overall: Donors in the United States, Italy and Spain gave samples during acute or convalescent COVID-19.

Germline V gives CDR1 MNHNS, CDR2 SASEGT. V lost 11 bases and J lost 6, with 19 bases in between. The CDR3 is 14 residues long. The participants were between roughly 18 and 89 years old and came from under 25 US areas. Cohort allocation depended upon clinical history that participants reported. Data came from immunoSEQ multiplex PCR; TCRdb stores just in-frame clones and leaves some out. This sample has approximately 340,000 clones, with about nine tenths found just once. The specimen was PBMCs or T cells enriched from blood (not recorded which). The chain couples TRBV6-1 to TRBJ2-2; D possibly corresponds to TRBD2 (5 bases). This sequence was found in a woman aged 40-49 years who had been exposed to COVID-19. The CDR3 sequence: CAGQEGRYSGELFF. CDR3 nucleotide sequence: TGTGCCGGCCAGGAAGGGAGATATTCCGGGGAGCTGTTTTTT.